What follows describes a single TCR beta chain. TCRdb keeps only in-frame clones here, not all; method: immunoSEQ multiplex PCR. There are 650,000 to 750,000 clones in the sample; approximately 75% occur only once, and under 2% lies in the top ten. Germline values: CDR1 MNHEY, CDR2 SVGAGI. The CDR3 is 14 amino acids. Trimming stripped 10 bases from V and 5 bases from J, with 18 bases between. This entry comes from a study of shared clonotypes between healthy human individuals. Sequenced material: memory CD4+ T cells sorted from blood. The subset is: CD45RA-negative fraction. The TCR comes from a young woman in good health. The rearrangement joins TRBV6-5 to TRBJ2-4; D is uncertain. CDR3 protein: CATKTMSPQNIQYF. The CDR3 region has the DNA TGTGCCACCAAAACCATGTCACCCCAAAACATTCAGTACTTC.